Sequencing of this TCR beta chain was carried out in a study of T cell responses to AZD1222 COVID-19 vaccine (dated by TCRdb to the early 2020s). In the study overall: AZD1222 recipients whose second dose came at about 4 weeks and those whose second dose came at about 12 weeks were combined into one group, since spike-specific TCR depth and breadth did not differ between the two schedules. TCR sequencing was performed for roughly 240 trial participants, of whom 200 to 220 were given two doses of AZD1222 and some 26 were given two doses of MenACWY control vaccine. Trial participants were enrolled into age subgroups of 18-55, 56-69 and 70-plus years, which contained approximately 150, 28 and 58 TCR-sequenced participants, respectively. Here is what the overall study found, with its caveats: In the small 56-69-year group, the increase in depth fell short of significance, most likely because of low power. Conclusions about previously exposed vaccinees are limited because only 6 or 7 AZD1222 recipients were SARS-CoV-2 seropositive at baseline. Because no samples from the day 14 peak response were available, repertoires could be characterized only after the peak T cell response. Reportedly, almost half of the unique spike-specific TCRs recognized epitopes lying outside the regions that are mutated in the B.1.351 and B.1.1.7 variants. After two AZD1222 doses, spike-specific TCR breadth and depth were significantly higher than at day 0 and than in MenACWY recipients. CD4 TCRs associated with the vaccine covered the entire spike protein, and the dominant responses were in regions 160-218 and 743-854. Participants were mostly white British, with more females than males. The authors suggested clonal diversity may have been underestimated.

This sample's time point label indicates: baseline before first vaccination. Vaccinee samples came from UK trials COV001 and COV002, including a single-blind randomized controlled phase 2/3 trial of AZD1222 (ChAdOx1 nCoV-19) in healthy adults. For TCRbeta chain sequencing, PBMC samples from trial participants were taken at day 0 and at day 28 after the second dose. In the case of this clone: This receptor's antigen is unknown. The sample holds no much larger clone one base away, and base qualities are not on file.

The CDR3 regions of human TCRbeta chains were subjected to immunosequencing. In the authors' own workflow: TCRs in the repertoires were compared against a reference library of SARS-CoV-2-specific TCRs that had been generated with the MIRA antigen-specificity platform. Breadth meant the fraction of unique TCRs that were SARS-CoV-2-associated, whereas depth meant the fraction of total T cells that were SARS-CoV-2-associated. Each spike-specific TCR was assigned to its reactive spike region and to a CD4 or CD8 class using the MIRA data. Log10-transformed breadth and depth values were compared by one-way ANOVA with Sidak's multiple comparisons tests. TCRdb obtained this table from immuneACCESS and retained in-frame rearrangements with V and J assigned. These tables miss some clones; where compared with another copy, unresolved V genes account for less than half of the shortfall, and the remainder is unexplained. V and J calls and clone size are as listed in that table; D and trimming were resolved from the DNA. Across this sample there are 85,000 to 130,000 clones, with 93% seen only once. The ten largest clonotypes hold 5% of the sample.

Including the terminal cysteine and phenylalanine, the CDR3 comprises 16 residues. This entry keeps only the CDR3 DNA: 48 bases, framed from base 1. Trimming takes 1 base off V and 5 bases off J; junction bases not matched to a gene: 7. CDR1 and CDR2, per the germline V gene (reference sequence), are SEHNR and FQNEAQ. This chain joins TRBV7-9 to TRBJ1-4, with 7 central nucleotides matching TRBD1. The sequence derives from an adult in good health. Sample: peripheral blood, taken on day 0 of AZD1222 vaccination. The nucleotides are TGTGCCAGCAGCTTAGGAGCGGCAGGGGGGAATGAAAAACTGTTTTTT. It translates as CASSLGAAGGNEKLFF.